The 3 T cell receptor beta chains listed next were all sequenced from one sample in a study of blood T cells in healthy people across ages. Primers used in a second PCR of roughly 7 to 12 cycles were a sample-barcoded 5' primer and a J-beta primer mix. TCRdb passed the 5' RACE reads through MiXCR, listing each CDR3 protein once. Of roughly 1.6 million distinct CDR3 sequences detected, 34% appear once; the ten largest clones hold 11%. Sequences were obtained from blood. The source of these receptors is a woman in her 30s in good health.

The rearrangement uses TRBV12-3 or TRBV12-4 and TRBJ1-1; 7 bases are shared with TRBD1. The CDR3 runs 14 residues. J gave up 6 bases and V 2 bases, and 6 bases lay outside the gene matches. The CDR3 DNA sequence: TGTGCCAGCAGTTTAATCCAGGGGGTAGCTGAAGCTTTCTTT. Translation: CASSLIQGVAEAFF.

Turning to this clonotype: With a much larger clone just one base away, this may be a read error. The CDR3 sequence: CSARDNRGGYYGQYF. The CDR3 DNA reads as TGCAGTGCTAGAGATAACAGGGGTGGTTACTACGGGCAGTACTTC. The V call is TRBV20-1, the J call TRBJ2-7, with 7 bases aligning to TRBD1. CDR1 is DFQATT, CDR2 SNEGSKA, per germline (reference sequence). CDR3 length equals 15 residues.

A word on this clonotype: Given a much more abundant clone one base away, this may be a read error. The chain is built from TRBV10-3 and TRBJ2-5, with D unresolved. The CDR3 runs to 14 residues. The V end lost 6 bases, the J end lost 4 bases, and 15 bases lay between the germline ends. Germline V lookup: CDR1 ENHRY, CDR2 SYGVKD. The CDR3 nucleotides are TGTGCCATCAGCCGACCTGACACCGTAGAGACCCAGTACTTC. Its translation is CAISRPDTVETQYF.